The next 2 T cell receptor beta chains were all read from a single sample in a study of radiation and T cells in renal cell carcinoma. Sample time point: baseline pretreatment blood. As for treatment: 15 Gy SBRT to primary tumor, nephrectomy 4 weeks later. Generated by immunoSEQ multiplex PCR, the TCRdb table keeps only in-frame clones and is missing some. The table shows approximately 150,000 clones, with about 85% occurring only once. Sequenced material: blood, taken from a patient whose treatment included radiotherapy and nephrectomy. The source of these receptors is a woman between 65 and 79 years old with renal cell carcinoma.

This chain uses TRBV5-1 with TRBJ1-1; possible D gene TRBD1, 5 bases. V lost 0 bases, J lost 3 bases, and 12 bases lay in between. CDR1 is SGHRS and CDR2 is YFSETQ in the germline V gene. The CDR3 has 15 residues. The CDR3 DNA sequence: TGCGCCAGCAGCTTGGCTCGGGGGGGATACACTGAAGCTTTCTTT. Its translation: CASSLARGGYTEAFF.

V usage is TRBV7-6 and J usage is TRBJ2-2; 9 bases are a match to TRBD1. The germline CDR1 and CDR2 sequences are SGHVS and FNYEAQ. The CDR3 extends over 14 amino acids. The J segment lost 7 bases and the V segment lost 6 bases, leaving 6 bases of the junction unmatched. CDR3 in amino acids: CASSRTGVGGELFF. The CDR3 nucleotides read TGTGCCAGCAGTAGGACAGGGGTTGGCGGGGAGCTGTTTTTT.